These 25 T cell receptor beta chains were sequenced from one sample in a study of regulatory T cells in long-lasting Graves disease. In building TCR beta libraries, iRepertoire HTBI primers were used together with Arm-PCR of CDR3 regions. TCRdb re-derived calls from the multiplex PCR reads in MiXCR, one entry per CDR3 protein. The repertoire consists of approximately 540,000 distinct CDR3 sequences, with about 12% occurring once and the leading ten covering 8.9%. Time point of the sample: newly diagnosed GD, antithyroid drugs for less than 3 months. After RNA was extracted from PBMCs, the TCR library was made from it. The data also belong to a second study, concerning T cells in Graves' hyperthyroidism and ophthalmopathy.

Sequencing used peripheral blood mononuclear cells (PBMCs), obtained at new diagnosis, from a patient treated with antithyroid drugs. The receptors shown here come from a woman aged 25 to 39 with Graves disease.

CDR3 bases: TGTGCCACCCAAAATTCAGGGGGAGCTCGGCGAGAGACCCAGTACTTC. This encodes CATQNSGGARRETQYF. The gene calls are TRBV3-1 and TRBJ2-5, with TRBD1 matching over 7 bases. V gave up 10 bases and J gave up 4 bases; unmatched junction bases: 18. Per the germline V gene, CDR1 is LGHDT and CDR2 is YNNKEL (reference sequence). The CDR3 spans 16 residues.

The sample holds many counts of this clonotype. The J gene is TRBJ2-3, the V gene TRBV28; 8 positions agree with TRBD1. The V and J ends lost 6 bases and 0 bases, in that order; junction bases with no gene match: 5. Germline assignment: CDR1 MDHEN and CDR2 SYDVKM. CDR3 length: 15 amino acids. The CDR3 nucleotides are TGTGCCAGCAGCTTGCAGGGGGCTAGCACAGATACGCAGTATTTT. Encoded protein: CASSLQGASTDTQYF.

This clonotype was recorded at least ten times. The chain carries TRBV2 and TRBJ1-1; the D gene is possibly TRBD1 (6 bases). The germline gives CDR1 SNHLY, CDR2 FYNNEI. V was clipped by 1 base and J by 5 bases, with 8 bases between them. The CDR3 runs 13 residues. The CDR3 DNA is TGTGCCAGCAGTGAAGGGAGGGGGACTGAAGCTTTCTTT. Residues: CASSEGRGTEAFF.

This clonotype was counted ten times or more. This chain joins TRBV27 and TRBJ2-7; maybe TRBD2 (5 bases). This CDR3 contains 13 residues. Trimming shortened V by 9 bases and J by 4 bases, and 16 bases separated the two germline ends. CDR1 and CDR2 from the germline V gene are MNHEY and SMNVEV (reference sequence). CDR3 coding DNA: TGTGCCAGTTCAAGGCCGGGGATGTACGAGCAGTACTTC. This translates into CASSRPGMYEQYF.

This clonotype has at least ten counts. The rearrangement joins TRBV6-5 to TRBJ1-1; D is ambiguous. Germline V CDR1 and CDR2: MNHEY, SVGAGI. Trimming removed 4 bases from V and 0 bases from J, with 6 bases in between. There are 13 residues in the CDR3. CDR3 DNA: TGTGCCAGCAGTTCCCCGCTGAACACTGAAGCTTTCTTT. Translation gives CASSSPLNTEAFF.

This clonotype was observed at least ten times. V usage is TRBV6-1 and J usage is TRBJ1-4; D perhaps matches TRBD1 (5 bases). Trimming took off 0 bases at V and 16 bases at J, with 18 bases between the two ends. CDR1 MNHNS and CDR2 SASEGT come from the germline V gene. The length of the CDR3 is 14 residues. As DNA, the CDR3 is TGTGCCAGCAGTGAAGCGACGCGAAGGGACCGACAGTTTTTT. It translates to CASSEATRRDRQFF.

This clonotype has ten or more counts. V usage is TRBV11-2 and J usage is TRBJ2-5; D is perhaps TRBD1 or TRBD2 (6 bases each). The CDR3 runs 15 residues. Germline V gene sequence: CDR1 SGHAT, CDR2 FQNNGV. V gave up 6 bases and J gave up 4 bases, with 18 bases separating them. Written as DNA, the CDR3 is TGTGCCAGCAGGCCAAGCGTGGGGGGCGGAGAGACCCAGTACTTC. Its protein is CASRPSVGGGETQYF. Full variable domain (remainder filled in from reference TRBV11-2 and TRBJ2-5): EAGVAQSPRYKIIEKRQSVAFWCNPISGHATLYWYQQILGQGPKLLIQFQNNGVVDDSQLPKDRFSAERLKGVDSTLKIQPAKLEDSAVYLCASRPSVGGGETQYFGPGTRLLVL.

This clonotype was observed at least ten times. The genes are TRBV30 and TRBJ1-1, with D perhaps matching TRBD1 (6 bases). Trimming left V 2 bases short and J 0 bases short, with 10 bases between. This CDR3 is 14 amino acids long. Germline values: CDR1 GTSNPN, CDR2 SVGIG (reference sequence). The CDR3 nucleotides are TGTGCCTGGAGTAAGGGACACGTGAACACTGAAGCTTTCTTT. Residues: CAWSKGHVNTEAFF.

There are many counts of this clonotype. This chain links TRBV30 with TRBJ1-5; TRBD1 might be the D (6 bases). The CDR3 sequence is 13 residues long. V lost 5 bases and J lost 2, with 10 bases in between. Germline V gives CDR1 GTSNPN, CDR2 SVGIG (reference sequence). The CDR3: CAWAGDGNQPQHF. The CDR3 nucleotides are TGTGCCTGGGCAGGGGATGGCAATCAGCCCCAGCATTTT.

In its sample, this clonotype was seen many times. CDR3 sequence: CASSLGDRNYNEQFF. In nucleotides, the CDR3 is TGTGCCAGCAGCTTAGGGGACCGAAACTACAATGAGCAGTTCTTC. The chain combines TRBV7-9 with TRBJ2-1; tentatively, D is TRBD1 or TRBD2 (5 bases each). Germline V lookup: CDR1 SEHNR, CDR2 FQNEAQ (reference sequence). The CDR3 extends over 15 amino acids. Trimming left V 1 base short and J 3 bases short, with 10 bases between.

This clonotype has at least ten counts. This chain joins TRBV5-1 and TRBJ2-7; 9 nucleotides match TRBD1. Germline CDR1 reads SGHRS; CDR2 reads YFSETQ. V shed 0 bases and J 5 bases; nucleotides not matched to a gene: 12. This CDR3 contains 17 residues. CDR3 DNA sequence: TGCGCCAGCAGCTTGGGGTCCACCGGGACAGGGTACCACGAGCAGTACTTC. Amino acid sequence: CASSLGSTGTGYHEQYF. The variable domain in full, completed from reference TRBV5-1 and TRBJ2-7, reads KAGVTQTPRYLIKTRGQQVTLSCSPISGHRSVSWYQQTPGQGLQFLFEYFSETQRNKGNFPGRFSGRQFSNSRSEMNVSTLELGDSALYLCASSLGSTGTGYHEQYFGPGTRLTVT.

This clonotype occurred many times. The chain links TRBV15 to TRBJ1-4; D might be TRBD1 (5 bases). CDR3 length: 17 amino acids. In germline, CDR1 is LNHNV, CDR2 YYDKDF (reference sequence). V was shortened by 2 bases and J by 0 bases, with 13 bases between the two germline ends. CDR3: CATSRPSGTATNEKLFF. CDR3 in DNA: TGTGCCACCAGCAGACCTTCAGGGACTGCAACTAATGAAAAACTGTTTTTT.

This clonotype was seen many times. The chain uses TRBV2 and TRBJ1-1; no firm D call. From germline, CDR1 is SNHLY and CDR2 FYNNEI. V lost 8 bases, J lost 0 bases, and 10 bases lay in between. The CDR3 totals 13 residues. The CDR3 nucleotides are TGTGCCAGCCAACGGCAGGTGAACACTGAAGCTTTCTTT. This codes for CASQRQVNTEAFF.

The table lists this clonotype with many counts. The rearrangement joins TRBV18 to TRBJ2-5; 8 nucleotides line up with TRBD2. The CDR3 is 16 residues long. V shed 0 bases and J 1 base; nucleotides not matched to a gene: 4. The germline CDR1 and CDR2 sequences are KGHSH and LQKENI. The CDR3 coding sequence is TGTGCCAGCTCACCACCGTCACTAGCGGTCCAAGAGACCCAGTACTTC. Translating it yields CASSPPSLAVQETQYF.

The CDR3 is CASSVGTGRDEQFF. The CDR3, as DNA: TGTGCCAGCAGTGTGGGGACAGGGAGGGATGAGCAGTTCTTC. The chain recombines TRBV6-1 with TRBJ2-1; TRBD1 matches 9 bases. This CDR3 is built from 14 residues. Germline CDR1 reads MNHNS; CDR2 reads SASEGT. Trimming took 4 bases from V and 8 from J; bases not matched to a gene: 6.

The table lists this clonotype with many counts. The gene calls are TRBV3-1 and TRBJ2-5, with TRBD2 matching over 9 bases. The V gene end was trimmed by 1 base and the J gene end by 5 bases; junction bases not matched to a gene: 2. Germline loops: CDR1 LGHDT, CDR2 YNNKEL (reference sequence). CDR3 length equals 14 residues. The CDR3 region is CASSQAAGGETQYF. For the CDR3, the DNA is TGTGCCAGCAGCCAAGCGGCGGGAGGGGAGACCCAGTACTTC.

The chain combines TRBV3-1 with TRBJ2-7; unclear D gene. Per the germline V gene, CDR1 is LGHDT and CDR2 is YNNKEL (reference sequence). Trimming removed 0 bases from V and 5 bases from J, with 14 bases in between. The CDR3 spans 15 residues. In nucleotides, the CDR3 is TGTGCCAGCAGCCAAGATTCCACAGAGAGCCACGAGCAGTACTTC. It specifies CASSQDSTESHEQYF.

This clonotype was observed at least ten times. The chain combines TRBV20-1 with TRBJ1-5; 9 bases agree with TRBD1. The junction had 7 bases not matched to a gene; V was cut back by 4 bases and J by 3 bases. The germline gives CDR1 DFQATT, CDR2 SNEGSKA (reference sequence). The CDR3 spans 15 residues. The CDR3 sequence is CSAIPGTGHNQPQHF. CDR3 nucleotide sequence: TGCAGTGCTATCCCCGGGACAGGGCACAATCAGCCCCAGCATTTT.

This chain joins TRBV24-1 and TRBJ2-6, with D possibly matching TRBD2 (5 bases). Germline V gene sequence: CDR1 KGHDR, CDR2 SFDVKD. The CDR3 runs to 13 residues. Trimming left V 10 bases short and J 3 bases short, with 9 bases between. The CDR3 here is CATGLSGANVLTF. CDR3 nucleotides: TGTGCCACAGGACTTAGTGGGGCCAACGTCCTGACTTTC.

There are many counts of this clonotype. The chain joins TRBV6-1 to TRBJ1-1, with 7 bases lining up with TRBD1. The CDR3 has 17 residues. The V gene end was trimmed by 3 bases and the J gene end by 0 bases; junction bases not matched to a gene: 10. Germline lookup yields CDR1 MNHNS and CDR2 SASEGT. This chain's CDR3 is CASSDMTGTMMNTEAFF. Written as DNA, the CDR3 is TGTGCCAGCAGTGATATGACAGGGACGATGATGAACACTGAAGCTTTCTTT.

The chain joins TRBV28 to TRBJ2-5, with 7 bases identical to TRBD2. V shed 4 bases, J shed 4 bases, and the junction held 6 bases outside the gene matches. The CDR3 consists of 14 residues. Germline-derived CDR1 and CDR2 are MDHEN and SYDVKM. DNA for the CDR3: TGTGCCAGCAGTTCCCCTGGGGGGGGAGAGACCCAGTACTTC. It translates to CASSSPGGGETQYF. Based on the CDR3 plus reference TRBV28 and TRBJ2-5, the full variable domain is DVKVTQSSRYLVKRTGEKVFLECVQDMDHENMFWYRQDPGLGLRLIYFSYDVKMKEKGDIPEGYSVSREKKERFSLILESASTNQTSMYLCASSSPGGGETQYFGPGTRLLVL.

This clonotype was recorded at least ten times. The rearrangement joins TRBV2 to TRBJ1-1; D not resolved. This CDR3 spans 16 amino acids. Germline CDR1 and CDR2: SNHLY and FYNNEI. Trimming shortened V by 2 bases and J by 4 bases, and 17 bases separated the two germline ends. CDR3 nucleotide sequence: TGTGCCAGCAGTGAATCCCGGGCAGGCCGGGGCACTGAAGCTTTCTTT. Encoded protein: CASSESRAGRGTEAFF.

This clonotype was observed many times. V usage is TRBV12-3 or TRBV12-4 and J usage is TRBJ2-6; D call uncertain. The length of the CDR3 is 19 residues. Trimming shortened V by 6 bases and J by 0 bases, and 21 bases separated the two germline ends. CDR3 sequence: CASSHITIPTFSGANVLTF. The CDR3 DNA is TGTGCCAGCAGCCACATCACTATCCCCACGTTCTCTGGGGCCAACGTCCTGACTTTC.

This clonotype has a handful of counts. This chain uses TRBV7-2 with TRBJ2-3; no clear D. CDR1 is SGHTA and CDR2 is FQGNSA in the germline V gene. There are 11 residues in the CDR3. The V gene lost 9 bases and the J gene lost 6 bases, with 10 bases spanning the gap. The CDR3 here is CASQLSDTQYF. The CDR3 nucleotides are TGTGCCAGTCAGCTTTCTGATACGCAGTATTTT. The full variable domain, its missing parts supplied by reference TRBV7-2 and TRBJ2-3, is GAGVSQSPSNKVTEKGKDVELRCDPISGHTALYWYRQSLGQGLEFLIYFQGNSAPDKSGLPSDRFSAERTGGSVSTLTIQRTQQEDSAVYLCASQLSDTQYFGPGTRLTVL.

The sample holds many counts of this clonotype. The J gene is TRBJ2-2, the V gene TRBV18; no firm D call. The CDR3 extends over 12 amino acids. The V and J ends lost 6 bases and 4 bases respectively, with 6 bases between them. Germline CDR1 KGHSH, CDR2 LQKENI. CDR3 coding DNA: TGTGCCAGCTCGCCAAGCACCGGGGAGCTGTTTTTT. Encoded protein: CASSPSTGELFF.